This T cell receptor (beta chain) was profiled in a study of regulatory T cells in long-lasting Graves disease. Regarding this clonotype: The antigen remains undetermined.

Arm-PCR of CDR3 regions and iRepertoire HTBI primers were the basis on which TCR beta libraries were built. MiXCR, applied by TCRdb to the multiplex PCR reads, yields one record per CDR3 protein. The sample shows hundreds of thousands of distinct CDR3 sequences, around 20% of them seen only once. Time point specified: persistent/refractory GD, antithyroid drugs over 5 years with positive TRAb. RNA extracted from PBMCs served as the sequencing template. The study's findings and limits: Patients with persistent disease showed a bias toward TRBV28, TRBJ1-2 and TRBJ2-5. Relative to new patients (roughly 970), persistent patients exhibited greater sharing of public clonotypes (around 2,800).

The CDR3 has 16 residues. V lost 5 bases and J lost 2; bases outside the gene matches: 8. J is TRBJ2-4 and V is TRBV12-3 or TRBV12-4; TRBD1 aligns across 8 bases. The sample was peripheral blood mononuclear cells (PBMCs), taken when the disease was refractory, from a patient treated with antithyroid drugs. This receptor was taken from a female donor with Graves disease. CDR3 protein: CASSQGASMPKNIQYF. As DNA, the CDR3 is TGTGCCAGCAGTCAGGGGGCAAGTATGCCCAAAAACATTCAGTACTTC.